The 10 T cell receptor beta chains below come from one sample, sequenced in a study of blood T cells in healthy people across ages. With a J-beta primer mix and a sample-barcoded 5' primer, a second PCR ran about 6 to 11 cycles. TCRdb re-called the 5' RACE reads with MiXCR, one entry per CDR3 protein. The table shows over 300,000 distinct CDR3 sequences, with over 45% occurring only once. The sample was blood. Every receptor here comes from a man in his fifties or sixties in good health.

Details on this clonotype: Its ends do not fully match the called genes, so a read error is possible. The chain joins TRBV12-3 or TRBV12-4 to TRBJ1-1; D is ambiguous. The CDR3 has 13 residues. In DNA form, the CDR3 reads TGTGCCAGCAGGTTAATGGTAAACACTGAAACTTTCTTT. Translating it yields CASRLMVNTETFF.

The table lists this clonotype with many counts. The genes are TRBV4-2 and TRBJ2-1; TRBD2 matches 14 bases. This CDR3 region has 16 residues. V trimming: 3 bases; J trimming: 8 bases; junction bases outside the gene matches: 6. Germline V gene data show CDR1 as LGHNA and CDR2 as YNFKEQ. For the CDR3, the DNA is TGTGCCAGCAGCCAGGGGGGACTAGCGGGAGTCCATGAGCAGTTCTTC. Translation: CASSQGGLAGVHEQFF.

CDR3: CASSPISGANVLTF. CDR3 bases: TGTGCCAGCTCACCCATCTCTGGGGCCAACGTCCTGACTTTC. This sequence joins TRBV18 and TRBJ2-6; no definite D call. The CDR3 has 14 amino acids. Trimming cost V 3 bases and J 0 bases, with 3 bases left between them. The germline CDR1 and CDR2 sequences are KGHSH and LQKENI.

This clonotype was picked up many times. The CDR3 coding sequence is TGTGCCAGCGGAGGTACTAGCGGGAGTCGAGATACGCAGTATTTT. Encoded protein: CASGGTSGSRDTQYF. V and J are TRBV11-2 and TRBJ2-3; 11 bases fit TRBD2. J lost 5 bases, V lost 8 bases, and 9 bases had no gene match. CDR1 and CDR2 (germline): SGHAT, FQNNGV. This CDR3 has 15 amino acids. The variable domain in full, completed from reference TRBV11-2 and TRBJ2-3, reads EAGVAQSPRYKIIEKRQSVAFWCNPISGHATLYWYQQILGQGPKLLIQFQNNGVVDDSQLPKDRFSAERLKGVDSTLKIQPAKLEDSAVYLCASGGTSGSRDTQYFGPGTRLTVL.

The chain employs TRBV7-9 and TRBJ2-3; weak D call: TRBD1 (5 bases). CDR3 size: 14 residues. V shed 5 bases and J shed 9 bases, with 18 bases lying between them. The germline V gene has CDR1 SEHNR and CDR2 FQNEAQ (reference sequence). The CDR3 reads CASSLGANLATQYF. The CDR3 DNA follows: TGTGCCAGCAGCCTAGGGGCAAATCTCGCCACGCAGTATTTT.

The genes are TRBV7-9 and TRBJ2-1; D may be TRBD1 (5 bases). The CDR3 length is 12 residues. Per germline, CDR1 SEHNR and CDR2 FQNEAQ (reference sequence). V was cut by 4 bases and J by 9 bases, with 10 bases left in between. This CDR3 reads CASSYGQTEQFF. CDR3 nucleotides: TGTGCCAGCAGCTACGGACAAACTGAGCAGTTCTTC.

This clonotype turned up a few times. The rearrangement uses TRBV5-6 and TRBJ1-2; D perhaps matches TRBD1 (5 bases). Germline V CDR1 and CDR2: SGHDT, YYEEEE. Trimming shortened V by 1 base and J by 5 bases, and 18 bases separated the two germline ends. This CDR3 is 16 amino acids long. The CDR3 DNA follows: TGTGCCAGCAGCTTGCAAAGCGGACATAAAACTTATGGCTACACCTTC. Amino acids: CASSLQSGHKTYGYTF.

This chain links TRBV20-1 with TRBJ2-5, with 8 bases matching TRBD2. The trim removed 1 base at V and 1 base at J, leaving 8 bases unmatched. This CDR3 has 16 amino acids. CDR1 DFQATT and CDR2 SNEGSKA come from the germline V gene (reference sequence). Here the CDR3 reads CSARGQAGEVQETQYF. CDR3 bases: TGCAGTGCTAGAGGACAAGCGGGAGAGGTCCAAGAGACCCAGTACTTC.

The chain joins TRBV5-1 to TRBJ2-1; TRBD2 matches 11 bases. This CDR3 contains 15 residues. V lost 0 bases, J lost 9 bases, and 5 bases stayed unmatched. Germline CDR1 is SGHRS and CDR2 is YFSETQ. CDR3 sequence: CASSLELAGAGEQFF. For the CDR3, the DNA is TGCGCCAGCAGCTTGGAACTAGCGGGAGCTGGTGAGCAGTTCTTC.

The chain links TRBV6-1 to TRBJ1-1; D gene unclear. The CDR3 has 15 amino acids. Looked up from germline, CDR1 is MNHNS and CDR2 is SASEGT. V dropped 4 bases and J dropped 1 base, with 13 bases sitting between them. The CDR3, as DNA: TGTGCCAGCAGTGCACTCGGGCTCGGGAACACTGAAGCTTTCTTT. Its translation: CASSALGLGNTEAFF.